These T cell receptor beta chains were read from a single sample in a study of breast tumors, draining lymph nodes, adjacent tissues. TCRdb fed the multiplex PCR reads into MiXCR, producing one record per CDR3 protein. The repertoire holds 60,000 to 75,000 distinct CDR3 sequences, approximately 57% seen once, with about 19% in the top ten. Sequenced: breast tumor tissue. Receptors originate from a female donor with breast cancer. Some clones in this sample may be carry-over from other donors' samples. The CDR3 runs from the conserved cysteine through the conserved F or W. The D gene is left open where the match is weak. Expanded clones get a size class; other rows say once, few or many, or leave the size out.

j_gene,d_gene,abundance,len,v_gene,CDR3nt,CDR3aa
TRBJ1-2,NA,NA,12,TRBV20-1,TGCAGTGCTAGAGATCTGGGGGACGGAGCCACCTTC,CSARDLGDGATF
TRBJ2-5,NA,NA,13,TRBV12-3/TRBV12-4,TGTGCCAGCAGGGATTCTGGGTGGGAGACCCAGTACTTC,CASRDSGWETQYF
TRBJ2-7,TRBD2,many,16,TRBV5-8,TGTGCCAGCAGCTTGGGGACTAGCGGGGGGACTGGCGAGCAGTACTTC,CASSLGTSGGTGEQYF
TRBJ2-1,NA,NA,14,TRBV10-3,TGTGCCATCAGTGATGCCAGCTCCTACAATGAGCAGTTCTTC,CAISDASSYNEQFF
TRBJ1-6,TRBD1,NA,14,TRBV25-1,TGTGCCAGCAGTGAAACAGGGGATTTTTCACCCCTCCACTTT,CASSETGDFSPLHF
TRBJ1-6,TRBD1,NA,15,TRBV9,TGTGCCAGCAGCGTCTCGGGACAGGGCAATTCACCCCCCCACTTT,CASSVSGQGNSPPHF
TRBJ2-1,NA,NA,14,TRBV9,TGCGCCAGCAGCACCAAAGCGAGAAACAATGAGCAGTTCTTC,CASSTKARNNEQFF
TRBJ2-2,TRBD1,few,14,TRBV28,TGTGCCAGCAGTTACAGGGGGTACACCGGGGAGCTGTTTTTT,CASSYRGYTGELFF
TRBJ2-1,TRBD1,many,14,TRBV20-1,TGCAGTGCCATAGAAACAGGGGTCGGCAATGAGCAGTTCTTC,CSAIETGVGNEQFF
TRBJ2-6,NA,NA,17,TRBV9,TGTGCCAGCAGCGAGGAGGGGGGACGCTCTGGGGCCAACGTCCTGACTTTC,CASSEEGGRSGANVLTF
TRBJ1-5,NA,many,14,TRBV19,TGTGCCAGTAGTATTAGCAGCCTTTATCAGCCCCAGCATTTT,CASSISSLYQPQHF
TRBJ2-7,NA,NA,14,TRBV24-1,TGTGCCACCAGTGATTTGGGGGTCTCCTACGAGCAGTACTTC,CATSDLGVSYEQYF
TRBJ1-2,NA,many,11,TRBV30,TGTGCCTTTGGGACTTACTATGGCTACACCTTC,CAFGTYYGYTF
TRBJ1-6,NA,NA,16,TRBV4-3,TGCGCCAGCAGCCAAGAGCCTCGGGGGAATAATTCACCCCTCCACTTT,CASSQEPRGNNSPLHF
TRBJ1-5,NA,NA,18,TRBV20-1,NA,CSAGYRDKLFFGSGTQHF
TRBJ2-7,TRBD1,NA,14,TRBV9,TGTGCCAGCAGCGGACAGGGGATAGGAGTCGAGCAGTACTTC,CASSGQGIGVEQYF
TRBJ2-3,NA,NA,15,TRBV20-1,TGCAGTGCTTTCCCCGGGACACCACTCACAGATACGCAGTATTTT,CSAFPGTPLTDTQYF
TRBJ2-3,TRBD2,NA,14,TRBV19,TGTGCCAGTATGCGGGACTACTCCTACAATGAGCAGTATTTT,CASMRDYSYNEQYF
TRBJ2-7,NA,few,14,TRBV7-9,TGTGCCAGCAGACCGAAGGGGGGAGGATACGAGCAGTACTTC,CASRPKGGGYEQYF
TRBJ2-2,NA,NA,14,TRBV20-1,TGCAGTGCTATCGGGACTTCGAACACCGGGGAGCTGTTTTTT,CSAIGTSNTGELFF
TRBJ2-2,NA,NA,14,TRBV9,TGTGCCGGCAGCGCTCCTGGGAGCACCGGGGAGCTGTTTTTT,CAGSAPGSTGELFF
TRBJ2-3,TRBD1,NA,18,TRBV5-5,TGTGCCAGCAGCTTGGAATTTTTGGGACAGGGGGCAGGAGATACGCAGTATTTT,CASSLEFLGQGAGDTQYF
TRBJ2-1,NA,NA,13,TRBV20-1,TGCAGTGCCCCCACTCGAGGGAACACTGAAGCTTTCTTC,CSAPTRGNTEAFF
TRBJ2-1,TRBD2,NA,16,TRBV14,TGTGCCAGCAGCCAAGCACTAGCGGGGGGGGGCAATGAGCAGTTCTTC,CASSQALAGGGNEQFF
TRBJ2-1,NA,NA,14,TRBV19,TGTGCCAGTAGTATAAGAGTCTCCTACAATGAGCAGTTCTTC,CASSIRVSYNEQFF
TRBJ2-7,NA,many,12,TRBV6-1,TGTGCCAGCAGACAACACTACTACGAGCAGTACTTC,CASRQHYYEQYF
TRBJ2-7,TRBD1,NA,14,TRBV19,TGTGCCAGTAGTAAGGGACAGGGAGGTTACGAGCAGTACTTC,CASSKGQGGYEQYF
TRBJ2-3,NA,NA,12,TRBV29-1,TGCAGCGTCCAGGGAATCGAAAATACGCAGTATTTT,CSVQGIENTQYF
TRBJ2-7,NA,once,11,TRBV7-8,TGTGCCAGCAGCTTAGTGAACGAGCAGTACTTC,CASSLVNEQYF
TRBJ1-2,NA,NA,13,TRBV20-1,TGCAGTGCTAGAGTTTCAGGGTCTGGCGGCTACACCTTC,CSARVSGSGGYTF